This is a list of T cell receptor beta chains from one sample in a study of blood T cell repertoires in COVID-19. Sequenced by immunoSEQ multiplex PCR; TCRdb stores in-frame clones only, minus some. This sample carries 300,000 to 500,000 clones, over 75% of them seen once, and the ten largest clones take about 0.89%. The sample consisted of PBMCs or T cells enriched from blood (not recorded which). All receptors come from a young woman with acute COVID-19. Each CDR3 is given with its conserved first and last residue. The D gene is left open where the match is weak. Clone sizes are given selectively: once, few, many, or a class where the clone is expanded.

J gene,D gene,V gene,clone size,CDR3 protein,CDR3 DNA
TRBJ2-7,TRBD2,TRBV6-2/TRBV6-3,once,CASSYSASGVRFYEQYF,TGTGCCAGCAGTTACTCTGCTAGCGGGGTACGATTTTACGAGCAGTACTTC
TRBJ1-2,.,TRBV11-2,few,CASSLVQGDGYTF,TGTGCCAGCAGCTTAGTACAGGGCGACGGCTACACCTTC
TRBJ2-7,.,TRBV21-1,.,CASSKAQTGSYEQYF,TGTGCCAGCAGCAAAGCCCAAACAGGGTCCTACGAGCAGTACTTC
TRBJ2-1,.,TRBV9,.,CASSVHGGRLDNEQFF,TGTGCCAGCAGCGTACACGGGGGGCGCCTCGACAATGAGCAGTTCTTC
TRBJ1-5,TRBD1,TRBV6-1,.,CASSVSRGLGGQPQHF,TGTGCCAGCAGTGTCTCCAGGGGGCTTGGTGGTCAGCCCCAGCATTTT
TRBJ2-7,TRBD1,TRBV5-1,.,CASSLGTGLLYEQYF,TGCGCCAGCAGCTTGGGGACAGGGTTATTATACGAGCAGTACTTC
TRBJ2-1,TRBD2,TRBV3-1/TRBV3-2,few,CASSQGLAGPSSYNEQFF,TGTGCCAGCAGCCAAGGGCTAGCGGGGCCAAGCTCCTACAATGAGCAGTTCTTC
TRBJ1-4,.,TRBV28,.,CASSFLQGGSEKLFF,TGTGCCAGCAGTTTTCTCCAGGGTGGGTCTGAAAAACTGTTTTTT
TRBJ1-2,.,TRBV5-1,few,CASSLGPGGTNYGYTF,TGCGCCAGCAGCTTGGGTCCAGGCGGGACCAACTATGGCTACACCTTC
TRBJ1-1,.,TRBV6-5,once,CASSYSGLEAFF,TGTGCCAGCAGTTACTCGGGCCTTGAAGCTTTCTTT
TRBJ2-2,.,TRBV10-2,few,CASSERRGELFF,TGCGCCAGCAGTGAGCGTCGCGGGGAGCTGTTTTTT
TRBJ2-7,.,TRBV2,.,CASSELAWVYEQYF,TGTGCCAGCAGTGAACTAGCTTGGGTCTACGAGCAGTACTTC
TRBJ1-2,.,TRBV4-1,.,CASTPGAGRPNEYGYTF,TGCGCCAGCACCCCCGGCGCTGGGAGACCCAATGAGTATGGCTACACCTTC
TRBJ1-1,.,TRBV5-1,.,CASSWQGNTEAFF,TGCGCCAGCAGCTGGCAGGGGAACACTGAAGCTTTCTTT
TRBJ2-3,.,TRBV6-5,.,CASSYFGTSSGDTQYF,TGTGCCAGCAGTTACTTTGGGACATCGTCGGGTGATACGCAGTATTTT
TRBJ2-2,TRBD2,TRBV11-2,once,CASSLFSGGAYGELFF,TGTGCCAGCAGCTTGTTTAGCGGGGGGGCGTACGGGGAGCTGTTTTTT
TRBJ2-7,.,TRBV11-2,.,CASSFQGITYEQYF,TGTGCCAGCAGCTTTCAGGGGATTACCTACGAGCAGTACTTC
TRBJ1-4,TRBD1,TRBV9,.,CASSVASRLGGRANEKLFF,TGTGCCAGCAGCGTAGCTAGCAGATTAGGGGGCCGGGCTAATGAAAAACTGTTTTTT
TRBJ1-2,TRBD1,TRBV4-1,.,CASSTRQGADYGYTF,TGCGCCAGCAGCACCCGACAGGGGGCGGACTATGGCTACACCTTC
TRBJ2-4,.,TRBV10-2,.,CASSHRILAKNIQYF,TGCGCCAGCAGCCACAGAATATTAGCCAAAAACATTCAGTACTTC
TRBJ2-1,TRBD2,TRBV6-6,.,CASLSGGNLDEQFF,TGTGCCTCGCTGAGCGGGGGGAACCTAGATGAGCAGTTCTTC
TRBJ2-1,TRBD2,TRBV7-9,many,CASSSILAGRGLNEQFF,TGTGCCAGCAGCTCTATACTAGCGGGACGGGGACTGAATGAGCAGTTCTTC
TRBJ1-1,.,TRBV6-1,.,CASSDHRGTANTEAFF,TGTGCCAGCAGTGACCACCGGGGGACGGCGAACACTGAAGCTTTCTTT
TRBJ2-7,.,TRBV5-5,.,CASSFAPLTSYEQYF,TGTGCCAGCAGTTTCGCTCCGTTGACTTCCTACGAGCAGTACTTC
TRBJ2-3,.,TRBV24-1,.,CATSLSGATDTQYF,TGTGCCACCAGTTTGAGCGGAGCCACAGATACGCAGTATTTT
TRBJ2-2,TRBD2,TRBV6-5,.,CASLSGGANTGELFF,TGTGCCAGCCTTAGCGGGGGCGCGAACACCGGGGAGCTGTTTTTT
TRBJ2-2,.,TRBV6-2/TRBV6-3,.,CASSRTGYGTGELFF,TGTGCCAGCAGCCGAACAGGGTATGGAACCGGGGAGCTGTTTTTT
TRBJ2-7,.,TRBV4-1,.,CASSQESLAYEQYF,TGCGCCAGCAGCCAAGAGTCGCTAGCCTACGAGCAGTACTTC
TRBJ1-4,TRBD1,TRBV4-1,.,CASSQGQGAANEKLFF,TGCGCCAGCAGCCAAGGGCAGGGGGCTGCTAATGAAAAACTGTTTTTT
TRBJ1-6,.,TRBV5-1,.,CASSLAVALPNSPLHF,TGCGCCAGCAGCTTGGCCGTGGCCCTGCCTAATTCACCCCTCCACTTT
TRBJ2-3,.,TRBV6-2/TRBV6-3,.,CASSLLPGVGSDTQYF,TGTGCCAGCAGCCTCCTCCCCGGGGTTGGGTCAGATACGCAGTATTTT
TRBJ2-7,TRBD1,TRBV5-1,.,CASSLQVGTEGYGYEQYF,TGCGCCAGCAGCTTGCAGGTCGGGACAGAGGGATACGGGTACGAGCAGTACTTC
TRBJ1-2,TRBD1,TRBV3-1/TRBV3-2,.,CASSQFRTGNYGYTF,TGTGCCAGCAGCCAATTCCGGACAGGGAACTATGGCTACACCTTC
TRBJ2-5,TRBD1,TRBV7-2,once,CASSPGQGETQYF,TGTGCCAGCAGCCCAGGACAGGGAGAGACCCAGTACTTC
TRBJ1-5,.,TRBV5-6,.,CASSLAVRGNQPQHF,TGTGCCAGCAGCTTGGCTGTCAGGGGAAACCAGCCCCAGCATTTT
TRBJ2-6,.,TRBV5-4,.,CASSSRGGQGSFKGANVLTF,TGTGCCAGCAGCTCCCGGGGGGGACAGGGATCTTTCAAGGGGGCCAACGTCCTGACTTTC